This T cell receptor beta chain stems from a study of identical twins (TCRdb year 2016). For context, the study as a whole: To test whether fetal clonotypes persist, the study used deep sequencing on TCR alpha and beta repertoires from monozygotic twins, unrelated adults of various ages, and cord blood. To rule out contamination, the twin experiments were replicated at different times with different library preparation protocols. Results and caveats for the whole study, not just this receptor: Out-of-frame TCR alpha sequences shared between twins showed an excess of low generation-probability sequences compared with coincidental sharing between unrelated individuals. The excess sharing between twins in beta out-of-frame sequences was weaker because fewer shared sequences reduced the signal-to-noise ratio. In monozygotic twins, recombination models systematically underestimated out-of-frame TCR alpha sharing, but the models matched the sharing seen between unrelated individuals. Zero-insertion analyses could be partly confounded by invariant T cells such as MAIT and iNKT, though diverse VJ usage argued against such confounding for most clonotypes. Because the same donors could not be followed over many years, the conclusions relied on cross-sectional statistical analysis. Fewer insertions were carried by abundant cord blood beta clonotypes; a weaker similar trend was observed in young adult naive repertoires, while no such trend was observed in memory repertoires.

In the case of this clonotype: Its antigen remains undetermined. Base qualities are missing; no much larger clone stands one base away.

To prepare the library, 5' RACE was applied. Sequencer: Illumina HiSeq 2000. A universal primer binding site was added through template switching, and the final cDNA carried a unique molecular identifier so that TCR cDNA molecules could be counted accurately. First-strand cDNA for TCR alpha and beta chains was synthesized from specific primers in the conserved constant-segment region. To control for contamination, every cDNA library carried two barcodes: a SMART-Mk sample barcode plus Illumina barcodes. TruSeq adapter sequences and Illumina sample barcodes were added in two successive PCR steps. TCR alpha and beta cDNA libraries were sequenced on the Illumina HiSeq platform with custom primers. As for how the authors treated the data: Unique molecular identifiers were extracted from raw reads with MiGEC, and CDR3 positions were determined with MiXCR. Recombination models were inferred per individual with the repgenHMM and IGoR tools using an EM algorithm. The analysis of shared clonotypes was done with the tcR package in R, with sharing normalized by the product of cloneset sizes. Out-of-frame nonproductive sequences were analyzed to study raw recombination free of thymic and clonal selection effects. TCRdb handled the public reads itself, with Q25 trimming in fastp and clone calling in MiXCR, and kept productive beta chains. Every distinct CDR3 protein forms one entry, paired with its most common genes and DNA. The V and J calls were not made by the authors but by TCRdb's processing. The sample profile shows some 1,600,000 distinct CDR3 sequences; less than 40% of them were found once. The top ten clonotypes cover around 0.3% of the sample.

All donors were healthy Caucasians. The germline V gene encodes CDR1 MNHNS and CDR2 SASEGT. The CDR3 sequence holds 13 residues, the cysteine and phenylalanine included. Only CDR3 DNA remains: 39 bases, in frame from the first base. V is shortened by 9 bases, J by 4 bases, and the region joining them spans 15 bases. Material for sequencing was cord blood. The clonotype comes from a newborn girl in good health. The V and J segments used are TRBV6-1 and TRBJ1-1, with TRBD1 as a weak D call on 5 bases. The CDR3 reads CASCRGWATEAFF. The sequence in DNA is TGTGCCAGTTGTAGGGGATGGGCCACTGAAGCTTTCTTT.